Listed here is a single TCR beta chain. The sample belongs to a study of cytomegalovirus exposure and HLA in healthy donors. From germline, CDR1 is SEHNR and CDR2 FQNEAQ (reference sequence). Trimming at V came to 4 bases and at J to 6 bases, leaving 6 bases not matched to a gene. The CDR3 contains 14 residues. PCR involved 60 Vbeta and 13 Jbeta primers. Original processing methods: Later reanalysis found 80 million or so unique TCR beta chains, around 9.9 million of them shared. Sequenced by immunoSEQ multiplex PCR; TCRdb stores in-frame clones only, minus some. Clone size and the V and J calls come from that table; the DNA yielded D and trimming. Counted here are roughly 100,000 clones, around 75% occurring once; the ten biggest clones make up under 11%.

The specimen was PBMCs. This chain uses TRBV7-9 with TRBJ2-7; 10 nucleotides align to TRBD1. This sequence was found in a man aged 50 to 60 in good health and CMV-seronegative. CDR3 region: CASSSRDRGTEQYF. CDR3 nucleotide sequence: TGTGCCAGCAGCTCCCGGGACAGGGGTACCGAGCAGTACTTC.